This entry lists 20 T cell receptor beta chains sequenced from one sample in a study of blood T cell repertoires in COVID-19. TCRdb keeps only in-frame clones here, not all; method: immunoSEQ multiplex PCR. The sample yields 29,000 or so clones, under 85% seen once. The sample taken for sequencing was peripheral blood. These receptor sequences come from a woman aged 70-85 years with active or convalescent COVID-19.

This chain joins TRBV28 and TRBJ2-7; 11 bases are shared with TRBD1. The CDR3 is 15 residues long. Germline CDR1 MDHEN, CDR2 SYDVKM. With 2 bases clipped from V and 4 bases from J, the junction kept 4 bases outside the gene matches. The CDR3 DNA follows: TGTGCCAGCAGTTTACCGGGACAGGGGGATTACGAGCAGTACTTC. It yields the protein CASSLPGQGDYEQYF.

The chain joins TRBV14 to TRBJ1-5, with D unclear. Germline V gene lookup returns CDR1 SGHDN and CDR2 FVKESK. The CDR3 runs 15 residues. V was shortened by 4 bases and J by 6 bases, with 16 bases between the two germline ends. CDR3 nucleotide sequence: TGTGCCAGCAGCCCTTCAGGCTACACCGGTCAGCCCCAGCATTTT. It encodes CASSPSGYTGQPQHF.

The V gene is TRBV6-5, the J gene TRBJ2-7, with 7 bases aligning to TRBD1. CDR3 size: 13 residues. CDR1 and CDR2 from the germline V gene are MNHEY and SVGAGI. V was pared by 4 bases and J by 12 bases, with 12 bases of the junction left unmatched. CDR3 in DNA: TGTGCCAGCAGTTCCGCCCCTAGACAGGGTCTGTACTTC. Its translation: CASSSAPRQGLYF.

The chain combines TRBV27 with TRBJ2-1, with 7 bases that match TRBD1. In germline, CDR1 is MNHEY, CDR2 SMNVEV (reference sequence). The CDR3 sequence is 15 residues long. The junction had 6 bases not matched to a gene; V was cut back by 4 bases and J by 3 bases. CDR3 protein: CASSSGTEYYNEQFF. In nucleotides, the CDR3 is TGTGCCAGCAGTTCCGGGACAGAATACTACAATGAGCAGTTCTTC.

This clone was found a few times. The rearrangement uses TRBV6-1 and TRBJ1-2; D is uncertain. CDR3 length equals 11 residues. V lost 2 bases and J 6 bases, leaving 4 bases between the germline ends. The germline gives CDR1 MNHNS, CDR2 SASEGT. The DNA for the CDR3 is TGTGCCAGCAGTGAACGGGATGGCTACACCTTC. The encoded protein is CASSERDGYTF.

This chain uses TRBV7-8 with TRBJ1-1; TRBD1 aligns across 7 bases. V shed 4 bases and J 1 base; nucleotides not matched to a gene: 6. Looked up from germline, CDR1 is SGHVS and CDR2 is FQNEAQ. The CDR3 runs 15 residues. The CDR3 spells CASSSYRTGNTEAFF. The CDR3 DNA sequence: TGTGCCAGCAGCTCGTACCGGACAGGGAACACTGAAGCTTTCTTT.

The chain is built from TRBV5-6 and TRBJ2-7; 7 nucleotides agree with TRBD1. V lost 0 bases, J lost 2 bases, and 5 bases stayed unmatched. This CDR3 region has 15 residues. CDR1 is SGHDT and CDR2 is YYEEEE in the germline V gene. This chain's CDR3 is CASSLVTGPPYEQYF. DNA of the CDR3: TGTGCCAGCAGCTTGGTGACAGGGCCACCCTACGAGCAGTACTTC.

The chain joins TRBV5-1 to TRBJ2-6, with 9 bases fitting TRBD1. This CDR3 has 17 amino acids. Germline V CDR1 and CDR2: SGHRS, YFSETQ. Germline trimming cut 5 bases from V and 0 bases from J; bases unmatched to any gene: 6. In DNA form, the CDR3 reads TGCGCCAGCAGGACGACAGGGGGGAGCTCTGGGGCCAACGTCCTGACTTTC. This codes for CASRTTGGSSGANVLTF.

Concerning this clone: At one of its ends the junction is not consistent with the germline gene, which may arise from a read error. The V call is TRBV7-9, the J call TRBJ1-1; no clear D gene. The germline V gene encodes CDR1 SEHNR and CDR2 FQNEAQ (reference sequence). The CDR3 spans 12 residues. The CDR3 reads CATSPLNTEAFF. CDR3 DNA: TGTGCCACCAGCCCTTTGAACACTGAAGCTTTCTTT.

The genes are TRBV6-5 and TRBJ1-2; 12 bases are a match to TRBD1. Trimming removed 5 bases from V and 8 bases from J; junction bases left unmatched: 9. From germline, CDR1 is MNHEY and CDR2 SVGAGI. This CDR3 spans 15 amino acids. CDR3 residues: CASSLVGQGAKGYTF. The CDR3 nucleotides are TGTGCCAGCAGTCTAGTGGGACAGGGGGCCAAAGGCTACACCTTC.

The genes are TRBV5-4 and TRBJ1-6; D call uncertain. Trimming removed 3 bases from V and 6 bases from J, with 7 bases in between. This CDR3 region has 13 residues. Germline-derived CDR1 and CDR2 are SGHNT and YYREEE (reference sequence). The DNA for the CDR3 is TGTGCCAGCAGCTCTTACAGTAATTCACCCCTCCACTTT. Its translation: CASSSYSNSPLHF.

The chain joins TRBV10-3 to TRBJ2-3; D call uncertain. The CDR3 length is 15 residues. The germline CDR1 and CDR2 sequences are ENHRY and SYGVKD. The ends were cut back, 0 bases at V and 2 bases at J, with 9 bases in the middle. CDR3 DNA: TGTGCCATCAGTGAGTCGGGCAGCCCCACAGATACGCAGTATTTT. It translates to CAISESGSPTDTQYF.

The chain is built from TRBV7-9 and TRBJ2-1; D is unresolved. This CDR3 has 16 residues. The germline V gene encodes CDR1 SEHNR and CDR2 FQNEAQ (reference sequence). The V and J ends lost 5 bases and 0 bases respectively, with 14 bases between them. The CDR3 nucleotides read TGTGCCAGCAGCATTATGGTGACATTCTCCTACAATGAGCAGTTCTTC. It translates to CASSIMVTFSYNEQFF.

The table lists this clone with a few counts. The rearrangement uses TRBV7-8 and TRBJ1-1; 7 nucleotides align to TRBD1. After removal of 5 bases from V and 11 bases from J, the junction contained 11 bases not matched to a gene. The CDR3 length is 13 residues. Germline values: CDR1 SGHVS, CDR2 FQNEAQ. CDR3 residues: CASSPRQGRLAFF. CDR3 sequence (DNA): TGTGCCAGCAGCCCCCGACAGGGAAGGCTCGCTTTCTTT.

The chain joins TRBV7-9 to TRBJ2-3, with D possibly TRBD2 on 5 matching bases. This CDR3 comprises 14 residues. Trimming took 5 bases from V and 1 from J, leaving 10 bases between them. Germline CDR1 reads SEHNR; CDR2 reads FQNEAQ (reference sequence). CDR3 coding DNA: TGTGCCAGCAGCGTGGACGGGGGCACAGATACGCAGTATTTT. Its protein product is CASSVDGGTDTQYF.

This clone was picked up a small number of times. The rearrangement links TRBV29-1 to TRBJ2-7; 9 bases align to TRBD1. CDR3 length equals 12 residues. The trim removed 4 bases at V and 7 bases at J, leaving 5 bases unmatched. The germline CDR1 and CDR2 sequences are SQVTM and ANQGSEA. CDR3 sequence (DNA): TGCAGCGTTGCACAGGGGGCGCGAGAGCAGTACTTC. As protein: CSVAQGAREQYF.

The V call is TRBV5-8, the J call TRBJ2-1; TRBD1 matches at 9 bases. The V gene's germline CDR1 is SGHTS and CDR2 YDEGEE. V was clipped by 3 bases and J by 6 bases; unmatched bases: 10. This CDR3 contains 16 residues. The CDR3 loop reads CASSSPWGQGTNEQFF. CDR3 DNA: TGTGCCAGCAGCTCCCCATGGGGACAGGGTACCAATGAGCAGTTCTTC.

The chain employs TRBV25-1 and TRBJ2-7, with D possibly being TRBD1 (6 bases). V shed 3 bases and J shed 0 bases, with 15 bases lying between them. CDR3 length equals 16 residues. The germline gives CDR1 MGHDK, CDR2 SYGVNS. CDR3 in DNA: TGTGCCAGCAGTGACGCCGGGACAAGGAGCTCCTACGAGCAGTACTTC. It encodes CASSDAGTRSSYEQYF.

The CDR3 coding sequence is TGTGCCAGATTCGGCCAGGGGGCGGAACAGCCCCAGCATTTT. Translated: CARFGQGAEQPQHF. This chain connects TRBV5-3 to TRBJ1-5; 8 bases map to TRBD1. TRBV5-3 is identified as an open reading frame with a role that is uncertain. V lost 7 bases, J lost 7 bases, and 10 bases stayed unmatched. This CDR3 has 14 residues.

This clone was detected once. The rearrangement links TRBV6-4 to TRBJ2-1, with 7 bases that match TRBD2. The CDR3 covers 15 residues. Germline values: CDR1 MRHNA, CDR2 SNTAGT. Unmatched junction bases numbered 10, after V lost 8 bases and J lost 3 bases. CDR3 sequence: CASAYASGYYNEQFF. DNA for the CDR3: TGTGCCAGCGCATACGCTAGCGGATACTACAATGAGCAGTTCTTC.